This T cell receptor beta chain originates from a study of T cell responses to AZD1222 COVID-19 vaccine. Points from the study as a whole: Sampling captured repertoires only after the peak T cell response. Following two doses of AZD1222, Spike-specific TCR breadth and depth rose. Along spike, vaccine-associated CD4 TCRs were found throughout, with dominance at 160-218 and 743-854. Possibly, clonal diversity was underestimated; donors were largely white British and included more females.

Germline CDR1 is MGHRA and CDR2 is YSYEKL. The CDR3 totals 15 residues. V was shortened by 1 base and J by 4 bases, with 11 bases between the two germline ends. In regard to this clone: Its cognate antigen is unknown.

The method was immunoSEQ multiplex PCR; TCRdb's version includes in-frame clones alone and lacks a portion of them. Recorded for this sample: about 140,000 clones. This receptor was identified in an adult in good health. The rearrangement links TRBV4-1 to TRBJ1-5; D is undetermined. The source material was peripheral blood. In DNA form, the CDR3 reads TGCGCCAGCAGCCAAGTGCCCGTGGCGAATCAGCCCCAGCATTTT. Translation gives CASSQVPVANQPQHF.